Detailed here is one T cell receptor (beta chain). This sample stems from a study of blood T cell repertoires in COVID-19. The protocol was immunoSEQ multiplex PCR, while the TCRdb copy is restricted to in-frame clones and leaves out a portion. The data show 150,000 to 200,000 clones, around 83% seen once. The sample comprised peripheral blood. The sequence was obtained from a human donor in a cohort sampled during active COVID-19.

The CDR3, as DNA: TGTGCCAGCAGTAGTGGGACAGGGGGCGCTTGGCGCTACGAGCAGTACTTC. Its translation: CASSSGTGGAWRYEQYF. This chain links TRBV27 with TRBJ2-7; 12 bases are a match to TRBD1. Trimming cost V 5 bases and J 3 bases; bases outside gene matches: 11. This CDR3 contains 17 residues. Germline CDR1 MNHEY, CDR2 SMNVEV (reference sequence).